This TCR beta chain came from a study of T cell repertoires in cytomegalovirus infection. Across the whole study: Public TCR beta signatures marked donors with CMV infection and the matching HLA.

General study findings and limits: Totalled public TCR beta family frequency picked out people who carried CMV plus the relevant HLA. CMV-specific TCR beta clonotypes restricted by HLA-C were the ones dominating the ex vivo response.

Germline trimming cut 0 bases from V and 3 bases from J; bases unmatched to any gene: 3. CDR1 is SGHRS, CDR2 YFSETQ, per germline. This CDR3 spans 16 amino acids. A word on this clonotype: Its target is not known.

MiXCR, applied by TCRdb to the reads, yields one record per CDR3 protein. The sample holds about 250,000 distinct CDR3 sequences, roughly 12% seen once. Input material: PBMCs. This sequence originates from a human donor in good health (CMV status not recorded). Some clones in this sample may be carry-over from other donors' samples. The V call is TRBV5-1, the J call TRBJ2-2, with 9 bases fitting TRBD2. In DNA, the CDR3 is TGCGCCAGCAGCTTGGGTAGCGGGAGAGACACCGGGGAGCTGTTTTTT. This translates into CASSLGSGRDTGELFF.